These 21 T cell receptor beta chains were all obtained from the same sample, sequenced in a study of blood T cells in healthy people across ages. Primed by a sample-barcoded 5' primer and a J-beta primer mix, a second PCR proceeded for about 7 to 11 cycles. MiXCR was run by TCRdb on the 5' RACE reads, yielding one entry per CDR3 protein. Among under 800,000 distinct CDR3 sequences listed, 21% were seen once. The sample comprised blood. The receptors were gathered from a man between 65 and 85 years old in good health.

This clonotype was seen more than once but under ten times. This chain connects TRBV28 to TRBJ1-6; D is perhaps TRBD1 (6 bases). Deletions cut 7 bases from V and 6 bases from J, with 22 bases between. CDR3 length equals 17 residues. Per germline, CDR1 MDHEN and CDR2 SYDVKM. CDR3 DNA sequence: TGTGCCAGCACCTTAGGGGGGGCATGGCAGCTTAATTCACCCCTCCACTTT. Translation: CASTLGGAWQLNSPLHF.

This clonotype was seen a few times. The CDR3 bases are TGTGCCACCAGTGATTCCGACAGGGGGCCCGAGCAGTACTTC. Its translation is CATSDSDRGPEQYF. The chain carries TRBV24-1 and TRBJ2-7; 10 positions match TRBD1. From germline, CDR1 is KGHDR and CDR2 SFDVKD. V dropped 2 bases and J dropped 6; count of bases not matched to a gene: 3. CDR3 length: 14 residues.

This clonotype appeared a few times. The genes are TRBV5-4 and TRBJ2-1; 11 nucleotides align to TRBD2. The length of the CDR3 is 16 residues. The trim removed 7 bases at V and 4 bases at J, leaving 10 bases unmatched. The germline CDR1 and CDR2 sequences are SGHNT and YYREEE (reference sequence). CDR3 in DNA: TGTGCCAGCGGCCAAACGGGACTAGCGGTGTACAATGAGCAGTTCTTC. The encoded protein is CASGQTGLAVYNEQFF.

The chain couples TRBV5-1 to TRBJ1-1; D unclear. Germline CDR1 SGHRS, CDR2 YFSETQ. The CDR3 is made up of 14 amino acids. With 0 bases removed from V and 10 bases from J, the gap between germline ends came to 16 bases. The CDR3 sequence is CASSLDDASAGAFF. DNA of the CDR3: TGCGCCAGCAGCTTGGATGATGCTTCCGCAGGAGCTTTCTTT. Looking up the rest from reference TRBV5-1 and TRBJ1-1 gives the full variable domain: KAGVTQTPRYLIKTRGQQVTLSCSPISGHRSVSWYQQTPGQGLQFLFEYFSETQRNKGNFPGRFSGRQFSNSRSEMNVSTLELGDSALYLCASSLDDASAGAFFGQGTRLTVV.

The CDR3: CASSPSRSGNTIYF. CDR3 bases: TGTGCCAGCTCACCTTCGAGGTCGGGAAACACCATATATTTT. V is TRBV18 and J is TRBJ1-3; no firm D call. V dropped 3 bases and J dropped 4 bases, with 10 bases sitting between them. CDR1 and CDR2 (germline): KGHSH, LQKENI. The CDR3 sequence is 14 residues long.

The chain uses TRBV6-2 or TRBV6-3 and TRBJ2-5, with D possibly TRBD2 on 5 matching bases. V dropped 6 bases and J dropped 2 bases, with 22 bases sitting between them. The germline V gene encodes CDR1 MNHEY and CDR2 SVGEGT. CDR3 length equals 17 residues. The CDR3 nucleotides read TGTGCCAGCAGCAAACCTCCCACGGGGATCGGGCAAGAGACCCAGTACTTC. Protein: CASSKPPTGIGQETQYF.

The chain couples TRBV12-3 or TRBV12-4 to TRBJ1-2; 8 nucleotides line up with TRBD1. Germline trimming cut 2 bases from V and 8 bases from J; bases unmatched to any gene: 10. This CDR3 region has 15 residues. The CDR3 nucleotides read TGTGCCAGCAGTTTACGGGACAGGCCTTTTAACGGCTACACCTTC. It codes for CASSLRDRPFNGYTF.

V is TRBV2 and J is TRBJ2-7, with 9 bases that match TRBD2. V was clipped by 8 bases and J by 0 bases; unmatched bases: 8. The CDR3 extends over 15 amino acids. Germline-derived CDR1 and CDR2 are SNHLY and FYNNEI. Here the CDR3 reads CASQRLAVSSYEQYF. As DNA, the CDR3 is TGTGCCAGCCAAAGACTAGCGGTGAGCTCCTACGAGCAGTACTTC.

This clonotype was found a few times. The chain couples TRBV12-3 or TRBV12-4 to TRBJ2-5, with 10 bases lining up with TRBD1. The end of the DNA fits TRBJ2-7 better, so the J call may be wrong. The CDR3 loop spans 14 amino acids. DNA for the CDR3: TGTGCCAGCACCTTAGGGACAGGGGACTACGAGCAGTACTTC. Residues: CASTLGTGDYEQYF.

The chain is built from TRBV5-5 and TRBJ2-1; D may be TRBD2 (6 bases). The CDR3 covers 18 residues. Trimming took 0 bases from V and 0 from J, leaving 16 bases between them. Germline V gene lookup returns CDR1 SGHKS and CDR2 YYEKEE (reference sequence). This CDR3 is CASSLARFSGSSYNEQFF. In nucleotides, the CDR3 is TGTGCCAGCAGCTTGGCCCGGTTTAGCGGAAGCTCCTACAATGAGCAGTTCTTC.

This clonotype was observed many times. The gene calls are TRBV7-8 and TRBJ2-1, with a possible D match to TRBD1 (6 bases). The CDR3 is 14 residues long. In germline, CDR1 is SGHVS, CDR2 FQNEAQ. V lost 6 bases to trimming and J lost 11 bases, with 20 bases between them. The CDR3 region has the DNA TGTGCCAGCAGTTTTCTCGTCGGACAGCATCAGCAGTTCTTC. Translating it yields CASSFLVGQHQQFF.

The genes are TRBV2 and TRBJ2-3; D perhaps matches TRBD2 (5 bases). Trimming took 6 bases from V and 1 from J, leaving 8 bases between them. This CDR3 has 13 residues. In germline, CDR1 is SNHLY, CDR2 FYNNEI. In DNA, the CDR3 is TGTGCCAGCAGGGTGAGGGGCACAGATACGCAGTATTTT. Translated, it gives CASRVRGTDTQYF.

The chain employs TRBV12-3 or TRBV12-4 and TRBJ1-1, with D perhaps matching TRBD1 (6 bases). This CDR3 is 14 amino acids long. V was cut by 7 bases and J by 0 bases, with 12 bases left in between. The CDR3 reads CASTVGAVNTEAFF. CDR3 DNA: TGTGCCAGCACCGTGGGGGCAGTGAACACTGAAGCTTTCTTT.

This clonotype was observed a handful of times. The chain has TRBV7-8 and TRBJ2-5; TRBD2 matches at 16 bases. Trimming at V came to 5 bases and at J to 0 bases, leaving 9 bases not matched to a gene. This CDR3 is built from 19 residues. Germline CDR1 SGHVS, CDR2 FQNEAQ. CDR3 DNA: TGTGCCAGCAGCGTACTCGGGACTAGCGGGAGGGCCTACCAAGAGACCCAGTACTTC. Its translation: CASSVLGTSGRAYQETQYF.

This clonotype was detected ten times or more. The chain carries TRBV3-1 and TRBJ2-7; TRBD1 might be the D (6 bases). Germline loops: CDR1 LGHDT, CDR2 YNNKEL (reference sequence). This CDR3 comprises 13 residues. Trimming left V 0 bases short and J 6 bases short, with 9 bases between. Written as DNA, the CDR3 is TGTGCCAGCAGCCAAGACAGGGGCTCCGAGCAGTACTTC. Translating gives CASSQDRGSEQYF.

V and J are TRBV11-2 and TRBJ2-3; D assignment may be TRBD1 or TRBD2 (5 bases each). Germline loops: CDR1 SGHAT, CDR2 FQNNGV. This CDR3 has 17 residues. The germline V and J ends were trimmed by 5 bases and 0 bases, with 18 bases remaining between them. The CDR3 loop is CASSPSRGPTSTDTQYF. CDR3 sequence (DNA): TGTGCCAGCAGCCCTTCACGGGGCCCTACTAGCACAGATACGCAGTATTTT.

The J gene is TRBJ2-7, the V gene TRBV20-1; 10 bases fit TRBD2. J lost 0 bases, V lost 4 bases, and 3 bases had no gene match. Per the germline V gene, CDR1 is DFQATT and CDR2 is SNEGSKA (reference sequence). The CDR3 loop spans 14 amino acids. The CDR3 nucleotides are TGCAGTGCTAACGGACTAGCGGCCTCCTACGAGCAGTACTTC. Translating it yields CSANGLAASYEQYF.

Note on this clonotype: Germline and junction disagree at one end, which may indicate a read error. The chain is built from TRBV9 and TRBJ2-2; D may match TRBD1 or TRBD2 (6 bases each). This CDR3 has 17 residues. Germline V gives CDR1 SGDLS, CDR2 YYNGEE. CDR3 coding DNA: TGTGCCAGCAGCGTAGGGACAGCTCGGGGAGGCACCAGGGAGCTGTTTTTT. Protein: CASSVGTARGGTRELFF.

The chain links TRBV5-1 to TRBJ2-7; the match to TRBD1 covers 7 bases. Germline V gene sequence: CDR1 SGHRS, CDR2 YFSETQ. Trimming cost V 6 bases and J 0 bases; bases outside gene matches: 9. CDR3 length: 15 amino acids. The CDR3 nucleotides are TGCGCCAGCACCCAGGGGGAGCACAGCTCCTACGAGCAGTACTTC. It codes for CASTQGEHSSYEQYF.

With regard to this clonotype: One junction end disagrees with the germline gene, perhaps due to a read error. The chain joins TRBV28 to TRBJ2-5, with TRBD1 matching over 8 bases. Germline V gives CDR1 MDHEN, CDR2 SYDVKM. CDR3 length equals 15 residues. The CDR3 region is CATSPSKDRVETQYF. Written as DNA, the CDR3 is TGCGCCACCTCGCCCTCAAAGGACAGGGTGGAGACCCAGTACTTC. The full variable domain, its missing parts supplied by reference TRBV28 and TRBJ2-5, is DVKVTQSSRYLVKRTGEKVFLECVQDMDHENMFWYRQDPGLGLRLIYFSYDVKMKEKGDIPEGYSVSREKKERFSLILESASTNQTSMYLCATSPSKDRVETQYFGPGTRLLVL.

This clonotype was detected many times. The chain links TRBV5-5 to TRBJ1-4; 9 bases are a match to TRBD1. With 4 bases clipped from V and 4 bases from J, the junction kept 8 bases outside the gene matches. The germline gives CDR1 SGHKS, CDR2 YYEKEE (reference sequence). This CDR3 region has 16 residues. The chain's CDR3 is CASSVIGQGINEKLFF. In DNA, the CDR3 is TGTGCCAGCAGCGTTATCGGACAGGGGATTAATGAAAAACTGTTTTTT.